What follows describes a single T cell receptor (beta chain). Use of 60 Vbeta and 13 Jbeta primers characterized the PCR. TCRdb keeps only in-frame clones here, not all; method: immunoSEQ multiplex PCR. The repertoire has around 130,000 clones, around 84% of them found once; the top ten carry 3%. The data are from a study of cytomegalovirus exposure and HLA in healthy donors. The CDR3 loop spans 14 amino acids. Germline V gene sequence: CDR1 SGDLS, CDR2 YYNGEE. The V and J ends lost 0 bases and 2 bases respectively, with 7 bases between them. The chain carries TRBV9 and TRBJ2-3, with D unresolved. The sequencing sample was made of PBMCs. This TCR was recovered from a woman aged 18-29 years in good health and CMV-seropositive. CDR3 DNA: TGTGCCAGCAGCGTAGTAGCATACACAGATACGCAGTATTTT. Protein sequence: CASSVVAYTDTQYF.